Given below is one T cell receptor beta chain in context. In this sample, this clone turned up once. It lacks a known antigen. No much larger clone is present one base from it, and per-base qualities are unavailable. Collaborating institutions collected whole blood in K2EDTA tubes following their own protocols. For TCRbeta analysis, collaborator samples were shipped as frozen whole blood, as isolated PBMCs, or as DNA extracted from either sample type. TCRbeta CDR3 regions were amplified from genomic DNA using the immunoSEQ Assay, a bias-controlled multiplex PCR. The authors' analysis ran thus. Nucleated cell counts per sample were estimated from amplification of reference gene primers within the assay. To quantify the absolute abundance of each unique TCRbeta CDR3 rearrangement, sequence reads were collapsed and filtered. For each sample, productive Simpson clonality was calculated as the square root of Simpson's diversity index over productive rearrangements. Not all clones reach the TCRdb copy of this immuneACCESS table, which keeps in-frame sequences only. Checked studies attribute under half of the gap to unresolved V genes and leave the rest unexplained. V and J calls and clone size are as listed in that table; D and trimming were resolved from the DNA. In this sample the table shows around 700,000 clones, around 89% of which occur a single time. Around 0.3% of the sample lies in the top ten.

The data were obtained in a study of blood T cell repertoires in COVID-19 (TCRdb year 2020). As for the study more broadly: Samples from collaborators originated in the United States, Italy and Spain and spanned both the acute and convalescent phases of COVID-19. Deeply sampled blood TCRbeta repertoires from subjects exposed to, actively infected with, or recovered from COVID-19 were included in the dataset. The material from the prospective study consisted of cDNA or gDNA derived from T cells, B-cell-depleted T cells, or PBMCs. Where available, HLA class I and class II types were taken from metadata supplied by the sample provider and were not determined by assay-based typing. Samples came from the ongoing ImmuneRACE study (first 160 participants) plus 1,254 subjects from 6 global collaborators. Sample metadata almost always included a de-identified subject ID, COVID-19 status, age in years and sex. The repertoires were released in a freely available public database intended as a resource for research on the immune response to SARS-CoV-2.

The investigation overall reported the following: The amount of clinical and demographic metadata varied by source and participant and was provided uncurated.

Sequenced input: peripheral blood. The receptor comes from a woman younger than 30 with acute or convalescent COVID-19.

The CDR3 here reads CASSLHSYEQYF. The nucleotides read TGTGCCAGCAGCTTACACTCCTACGAGCAGTACTTC. The rearranged chain carries TRBV7-9 and TRBJ2-7, with an unclear D gene assignment. CDR1 and CDR2 (SEHNR, FQNEAQ) derive from the germline V gene (reference sequence). Spanning cysteine to phenylalanine, the CDR3 consists of 12 amino acids. The kept DNA is CDR3 alone, 36 bases in frame from the first base. V gives up 2 bases and J gives up 0 bases, and the segment between their germline ends measures 2 bases.